This entry concerns a single TCR beta chain. The antigen remains undetermined. The germline gene is not matched at one end of the junction; a read error may be the cause. PCR was performed a second time for about 6 to 11 cycles using a sample-barcoded 5' primer and a J-beta primer mix. Each TCR beta cDNA got a 12-nucleotide random molecular identifier. MiXCR, run by TCRdb on the 5' RACE reads, gives a single entry per CDR3 protein. In the table there are fewer than 800,000 distinct CDR3 sequences, around 45% of which are singletons. Germline V gives CDR1 SGHRS, CDR2 YFSETQ. The CDR3 is made up of 16 amino acids. The entry originates in a study of blood T cells in healthy people across ages. Study conclusions and caveats: Observed TCR beta diversity per million T cells went down as age went up. This fall followed a roughly linear course with age. Diversity estimated from one million T cells was considered an underestimate. Greater diversity and more naive CD4+ cells were seen in long-lived donors than in aged donors.

The sample taken for sequencing was blood. The source is a woman in her sixties in good health. This rearrangement joins TRBV5-1 to TRBJ2-3; TRBD2 matches 7 bases. CDR3 sequence reads: CVSSLRTSVDTDTQYF. The CDR3 nucleotides read TGCGTCAGCAGCTTGAGAACTAGCGTCGACACAGATACGCAGTATTTT.